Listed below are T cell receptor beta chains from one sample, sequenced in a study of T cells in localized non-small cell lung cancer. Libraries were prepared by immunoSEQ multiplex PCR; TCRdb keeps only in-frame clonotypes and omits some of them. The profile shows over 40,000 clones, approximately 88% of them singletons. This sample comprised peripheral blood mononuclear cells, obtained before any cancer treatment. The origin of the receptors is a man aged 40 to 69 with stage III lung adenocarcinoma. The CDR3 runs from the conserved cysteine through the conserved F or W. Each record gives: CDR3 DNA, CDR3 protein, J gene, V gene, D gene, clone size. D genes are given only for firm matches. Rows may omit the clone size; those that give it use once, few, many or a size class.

CDR3nt: TGTGCCAGCAGCACAGGCTACGAGCAGTACTTC
CDR3aa: CASSTGYEQYF
j_gene: TRBJ2-7
v_gene: TRBV6-6
d_gene: NA
abundance: once

CDR3nt: TGCAGCGTTAACCAGGGTGCCCAAGAGACCCAGTACTTC
CDR3aa: CSVNQGAQETQYF
j_gene: TRBJ2-5
v_gene: TRBV29-1
d_gene: NA
abundance: NA

CDR3nt: TGTGCCAGCAGCCCTAGGGCGGGACAGGAGCCCTCCTACGAGCAGTACTTC
CDR3aa: CASSPRAGQEPSYEQYF
j_gene: TRBJ2-7
v_gene: TRBV7-9
d_gene: TRBD1
abundance: medium-sized

CDR3nt: TGCGCCAGCAGCAACTCGGGACTAGCGGGGACCGACAATGAGCAGTTCTTC
CDR3aa: CASSNSGLAGTDNEQFF
j_gene: TRBJ2-1
v_gene: TRBV4-1
d_gene: TRBD2
abundance: NA

CDR3nt: TGTGCCAGCAGTCCAAGACCTGGGTGGGGGGAAGAGACCCAGTACTTC
CDR3aa: CASSPRPGWGEETQYF
j_gene: TRBJ2-5
v_gene: TRBV2
d_gene: NA
abundance: NA

CDR3nt: TGTGCCAGCAGTGAACAGCTGTTTGCGAACACCGGGGAGCTGTTTTTT
CDR3aa: CASSEQLFANTGELFF
j_gene: TRBJ2-2
v_gene: TRBV2
d_gene: NA
abundance: NA

CDR3nt: TGTGCCAGCAGCGTAGGGCCGGAGAAGACGGACGGGCAGTACTTC
CDR3aa: CASSVGPEKTDGQYF
j_gene: TRBJ2-7
v_gene: TRBV9
d_gene: NA
abundance: few

CDR3nt: TGTGCCAGCAGCTTTAGCGGGGATTTCTCCTTCGAGCAGTACTTC
CDR3aa: CASSFSGDFSFEQYF
j_gene: TRBJ2-7
v_gene: TRBV7-3
d_gene: TRBD2
abundance: NA

CDR3nt: TGTGCCAGCAGCTCTCTAGCGGGGGGGCGCGATACGCAGTATTTT
CDR3aa: CASSSLAGGRDTQYF
j_gene: TRBJ2-3
v_gene: TRBV5-6
d_gene: TRBD2
abundance: NA

CDR3nt: TGTGCCAGCAGCTCCACCGGGACAAGGCAGGAGACCCAGTACTTC
CDR3aa: CASSSTGTRQETQYF
j_gene: TRBJ2-5
v_gene: TRBV7-3
d_gene: NA
abundance: NA

CDR3nt: TGCGCCAGCAGCGTAGCGGGGGGGCAATATGAGCAGTTCTTC
CDR3aa: CASSVAGGQYEQFF
j_gene: TRBJ2-1
v_gene: TRBV5-1
d_gene: TRBD2
abundance: NA

CDR3nt: TGTGCTAGTGCCCCGCCCCCCGGGACACCGGCAGATACGCAGTATTTT
CDR3aa: CASAPPPGTPADTQYF
j_gene: TRBJ2-3
v_gene: TRBV12-5
d_gene: NA
abundance: NA

CDR3nt: TGTGCCAGCAGGCTCTCTGGGGCTAGCGGGGGGAAAGAGACCCAGTACTTC
CDR3aa: CASRLSGASGGKETQYF
j_gene: TRBJ2-5
v_gene: TRBV11-2
d_gene: TRBD2
abundance: NA

CDR3nt: TGTGCCTGCGGAGGGACGAGCAATCAGCCCCAGCATTTT
CDR3aa: CACGGTSNQPQHF
j_gene: TRBJ1-5
v_gene: TRBV19
d_gene: NA
abundance: NA

CDR3nt: TGTGCCAGCAGCCAAGCGGCACAGAACACCGGGGAGCTGTTTTTT
CDR3aa: CASSQAAQNTGELFF
j_gene: TRBJ2-2
v_gene: TRBV4-2
d_gene: NA
abundance: NA

CDR3nt: TGCGCCAGCAGTAAGGGACTAGCGGGAGGGCCAATTTCCTACAATGAGCAGTTCTTC
CDR3aa: CASSKGLAGGPISYNEQFF
j_gene: TRBJ2-1
v_gene: TRBV5-1
d_gene: TRBD2
abundance: NA

CDR3nt: TGTGCCAGCAGGGCGGGACAGGCCACAGATACGCAGTATTTT
CDR3aa: CASRAGQATDTQYF
j_gene: TRBJ2-3
v_gene: TRBV6-6
d_gene: TRBD1
abundance: NA

CDR3nt: TGTGCCAGTAGTATAATAGGGGCCCAGCCCCAGCATTTT
CDR3aa: CASSIIGAQPQHF
j_gene: TRBJ1-5
v_gene: TRBV19
d_gene: NA
abundance: NA

CDR3nt: TGTGCCAGCAGCTTAGGGGGGATGAACACTGAAGCTTTCTTT
CDR3aa: CASSLGGMNTEAFF
j_gene: TRBJ1-1
v_gene: TRBV11-2
d_gene: NA
abundance: NA

CDR3nt: TGTGCCAGCAGCCTCCTTGATGAGCAGTTCTTC
CDR3aa: CASSLLDEQFF
j_gene: TRBJ2-1
v_gene: TRBV9
d_gene: NA
abundance: once

CDR3nt: TGTGCCAGCAGCTCCGAGGGACTAGCGAACGAGCAGTACTTC
CDR3aa: CASSSEGLANEQYF
j_gene: TRBJ2-7
v_gene: TRBV7-2
d_gene: TRBD2
abundance: NA

CDR3nt: TGTGCCAGCAGCTTAGATGCAGGGGGGTGGGTCAGGACTGAAGCTTTCTTT
CDR3aa: CASSLDAGGWVRTEAFF
j_gene: TRBJ1-1
v_gene: TRBV11-2
d_gene: TRBD1
abundance: NA

CDR3nt: TGTGCCAGCAGCCTACCTGACAGCGACTATGGCTACACCTTC
CDR3aa: CASSLPDSDYGYTF
j_gene: TRBJ1-2
v_gene: TRBV11-2
d_gene: NA
abundance: NA

CDR3nt: TGTGCCAGCAGCTTTAGCGATATGAGCAATGAGCAGTTCTTC
CDR3aa: CASSFSDMSNEQFF
j_gene: TRBJ2-1
v_gene: TRBV7-3
d_gene: NA
abundance: NA

CDR3nt: TGCAGCGGGAGGACAGGGAAACATGAGCAGTTCTTC
CDR3aa: CSGRTGKHEQFF
j_gene: TRBJ2-1
v_gene: TRBV29-1
d_gene: TRBD1
abundance: NA

CDR3nt: TGTGCCGTTACAGGGGATTCCTACGAGCAGTACTTC
CDR3aa: CAVTGDSYEQYF
j_gene: TRBJ2-7
v_gene: TRBV6-6
d_gene: TRBD1
abundance: NA

CDR3nt: TGTGCCAGCAGTGAAGCGCTTGCAGGGGGTAAGCCCCAGCATTTT
CDR3aa: CASSEALAGGKPQHF
j_gene: TRBJ1-5
v_gene: TRBV2
d_gene: TRBD1
abundance: few

CDR3nt: TGCGCCAGCAGCTTGGAACAGGGGGGCAATGAGCAGTTCTTC
CDR3aa: CASSLEQGGNEQFF
j_gene: TRBJ2-1
v_gene: TRBV5-1
d_gene: TRBD1
abundance: NA

CDR3nt: TGTGCCGTACAAAGCGTACAGGGGGGGTCCGAGCAGTACTTC
CDR3aa: CAVQSVQGGSEQYF
j_gene: TRBJ2-7
v_gene: TRBV6-1
d_gene: NA
abundance: once

CDR3nt: TGTGCCAGCAGTTTAGGGGGCCTCTACGAGCAGTACTTC
CDR3aa: CASSLGGLYEQYF
j_gene: TRBJ2-7
v_gene: TRBV27
d_gene: NA
abundance: few

CDR3nt: TGTGCCTGGAGTTCTGGGACTAGCTCCTACAATGAGCAGTTCTTC
CDR3aa: CAWSSGTSSYNEQFF
j_gene: TRBJ2-1
v_gene: TRBV30
d_gene: TRBD2
abundance: NA

CDR3nt: TGTGCCAGCAGTTTTCGACAGGGCTATGGCTACACCTTC
CDR3aa: CASSFRQGYGYTF
j_gene: TRBJ1-2
v_gene: TRBV27
d_gene: TRBD1
abundance: NA

CDR3nt: TGTGCCACCAGCAGATCCCTAGTTGGAGATACGCAGTATTTT
CDR3aa: CATSRSLVGDTQYF
j_gene: TRBJ2-3
v_gene: TRBV15
d_gene: NA
abundance: NA

CDR3nt: TGTGCCAGTAGTATAGAAGGCAGGGGGTTCACAGATACGCAGTATTTT
CDR3aa: CASSIEGRGFTDTQYF
j_gene: TRBJ2-3
v_gene: TRBV19
d_gene: TRBD1
abundance: NA

CDR3nt: TGTGCCAGCAGCCTCCTGGGGGATCTCAGCCAGCCCCAGCATTTT
CDR3aa: CASSLLGDLSQPQHF
j_gene: TRBJ1-5
v_gene: TRBV4-2
d_gene: NA
abundance: few

CDR3nt: TGTGCCAGCAGCTTACAAGGGCCATGGGAGCAGTACTTC
CDR3aa: CASSLQGPWEQYF
j_gene: TRBJ2-7
v_gene: TRBV7-8
d_gene: NA
abundance: NA

CDR3nt: TGTGCCACCAGCGGTGGGAGCGGTTGGGGCACAGATACGCAGTATTTT
CDR3aa: CATSGGSGWGTDTQYF
j_gene: TRBJ2-3
v_gene: TRBV15
d_gene: NA
abundance: NA

CDR3nt: TGCGCCAGCAGCCAAGAGGGCAATAGCAATCAGCCCCAGCATTTT
CDR3aa: CASSQEGNSNQPQHF
j_gene: TRBJ1-5
v_gene: TRBV4-1
d_gene: NA
abundance: NA

CDR3nt: TGTGCTAGTGGTTTTACCGGCGAGACTGAAGCTTTCTTT
CDR3aa: CASGFTGETEAFF
j_gene: TRBJ1-1
v_gene: TRBV12-5
d_gene: NA
abundance: few

CDR3nt: TGTGCCAGCTCACCACAGGGGTTCGAGCAGTACTTC
CDR3aa: CASSPQGFEQYF
j_gene: TRBJ2-7
v_gene: TRBV18
d_gene: NA
abundance: NA

CDR3nt: TGCGCCAGCAGCTTGGTTGTCGGGGGGGCCGCCGGGGAGCTGTTTTTT
CDR3aa: CASSLVVGGAAGELFF
j_gene: TRBJ2-2
v_gene: TRBV5-1
d_gene: TRBD2
abundance: NA

CDR3nt: TGTGCCAGCAGCTTAGATGCCATATTCTCTGGAAACACCATATATTTT
CDR3aa: CASSLDAIFSGNTIYF
j_gene: TRBJ1-3
v_gene: TRBV7-4
d_gene: NA
abundance: NA

CDR3nt: TGTGCCAGCAGCGAGACTAGCGGGGGAACCTACGAGCAGTACTTC
CDR3aa: CASSETSGGTYEQYF
j_gene: TRBJ2-7
v_gene: TRBV11-2
d_gene: TRBD2
abundance: NA

CDR3nt: TGTGCCAGCAGCTCGGGGGAAGTAGGCTATGGCTACACCTTC
CDR3aa: CASSSGEVGYGYTF
j_gene: TRBJ1-2
v_gene: TRBV7-2
d_gene: NA
abundance: NA

CDR3nt: TGTGCCAGCAGCGTAGCTGAGAGGGACGGAATCTCTGGAAACACCATATATTTT
CDR3aa: CASSVAERDGISGNTIYF
j_gene: TRBJ1-3
v_gene: TRBV9
d_gene: NA
abundance: NA

CDR3nt: TGCAGTGCGCTCTCCTACGAGCAGTACTTC
CDR3aa: CSALSYEQYF
j_gene: TRBJ2-7
v_gene: TRBV20-1
d_gene: NA
abundance: NA

CDR3nt: TGTGCCTGGATGAGGGAGAACACTGAAGCTTTCTTT
CDR3aa: CAWMRENTEAFF
j_gene: TRBJ1-1
v_gene: TRBV30
d_gene: NA
abundance: NA

CDR3nt: TGTGCCAGCAGCCCACCGGGCGGGGTCCTAAATTCACCCCTCCACTTT
CDR3aa: CASSPPGGVLNSPLHF
j_gene: TRBJ1-6
v_gene: TRBV7-2
d_gene: NA
abundance: NA

CDR3nt: TGTGCCAGCCGCGTGGGGGGATCGGATGAAAAACTGTTTTTT
CDR3aa: CASRVGGSDEKLFF
j_gene: TRBJ1-4
v_gene: TRBV4-2
d_gene: NA
abundance: NA

CDR3nt: TGTGCCAGCAGCCTTAGGACTAGCGGGCCGCACCACGAGCAGTACTTC
CDR3aa: CASSLRTSGPHHEQYF
j_gene: TRBJ2-7
v_gene: TRBV4-2
d_gene: TRBD2
abundance: few